This TCR beta chain was sequenced during a study of lymphopenia after photon versus proton radiotherapy. Findings and limits, study-wide: A bigger post-nadir fall in TCR diversity correlated inversely with survival time in deceased patients. Photon-treated patients lost naive T cells and TCR diversity; proton-treated stayed stable.

The method was immunoSEQ multiplex PCR; TCRdb's version includes in-frame clones alone and lacks a portion of them. The table has roughly 22,000 clones, roughly four fifths seen once. Germline V lookup: CDR1 SNHLY, CDR2 FYNNEI. The V and J ends lost 6 bases and 1 base respectively, with 18 bases between them. This CDR3 region has 16 residues. A word on this clone: Antigen specificity is unknown.

The chain couples TRBV2 to TRBJ2-5; possibly TRBD1 for D (6 bases). The material was peripheral blood, obtained from a patient treated with proton-based radiotherapy. The TCR sequence derives from a woman aged 70-85 years with pancreatic cancer. CDR3 DNA: TGTGCCAGCAGAGAACGCCCGGGACAACCCCAAGAGACCCAGTACTTC. As protein: CASRERPGQPQETQYF.